This T cell receptor beta chain derives from a study of beta chain features in type 1 diabetes. Points from the study as a whole: The naive, central memory and Treg TCRB repertoires looked more alike in patients than they did in healthy donors. TCRB CDR3s from Type 1 diabetes patients were moderately but significantly shorter in all four CD4+ subsets.

A word on this clone: Its antigen is not known.

Germline V gives CDR1 SGHRS, CDR2 YFSETQ. The CDR3 covers 14 residues. V lost 2 bases, J lost 7 bases, and 15 bases lay in between. Sorting that relied on CD45RO/CCR7/CD25/CD127/CD95/CD27 yielded CD4+ naive, central memory, regulatory and stem cell-like memory cells. Sorted populations all had greater than 98% purity. Expressed TCRB transcripts were sequenced after all isolated RNA was converted to cDNA. Clones were read by immunoSEQ multiplex PCR, and TCRdb kept only the in-frame ones, dropping some. The top ten hold around 2.6% of the sample, which has 120,000 or so clones, 17% seen once. The sample consisted of central memory CD4+ T cells from blood. This sequence joins TRBV5-1 and TRBJ2-5, with D possibly called TRBD1 or TRBD2 (5 bases each). This TCR was sampled from a man aged 18-30 years with type 1 diabetes. The CDR3 loop is CASSLPGALGTQYF. The CDR3, as DNA: TGCGCCAGCAGCTTACCCGGGGCCCTTGGGACCCAGTACTTC.